This T cell receptor beta chain was sequenced in a study of Graves' ophthalmopathy and Graves' hyperthyroidism. Study-wide points: With just under 71% sensitivity and more than 72% specificity, the model predicted ophthalmopathy progression. Distinction of ophthalmopathy from stable hyperthyroidism by a 13-signature model reached approximately 89% sensitivity and 81.08% specificity.

This clonotype showed up just a few times. The antigen is not known. Amplification targeted the TCR beta CDR3 regions, with RNA transcripts as the source material. The library came from an HTBI-primed first-round RT-PCR and a second-round multiplex PCR. Using its own MiXCR run on the multiplex PCR reads, TCRdb lists one record per CDR3 protein. In the table there are about 400,000 distinct CDR3 sequences, around 21% of which are singletons. CDR3 length equals 15 residues. Germline V gene data show CDR1 as GTSNPN and CDR2 as SVGIG (reference sequence). The V segment lost 3 bases and the J segment 6 bases; nucleotides outside the gene matches: 9. No ophthalmopathy within 18 months of follow-up signified stable hyperthyroidism. The hyperthyroidism patients had a new diagnosis of under 2 months' duration and were aged 18 to 65.

The sequence was collected from a woman between 18 and 30 years old with stable Graves' hyperthyroidism. The sequencing sample was made of peripheral blood. The chain combines TRBV30 with TRBJ2-2, with 8 bases fitting TRBD2. CDR3 protein: CAWRRTAGGAGELFF. The DNA for the CDR3 is TGTGCCTGGAGACGGACTGCGGGAGGTGCCGGGGAGCTGTTTTTT.